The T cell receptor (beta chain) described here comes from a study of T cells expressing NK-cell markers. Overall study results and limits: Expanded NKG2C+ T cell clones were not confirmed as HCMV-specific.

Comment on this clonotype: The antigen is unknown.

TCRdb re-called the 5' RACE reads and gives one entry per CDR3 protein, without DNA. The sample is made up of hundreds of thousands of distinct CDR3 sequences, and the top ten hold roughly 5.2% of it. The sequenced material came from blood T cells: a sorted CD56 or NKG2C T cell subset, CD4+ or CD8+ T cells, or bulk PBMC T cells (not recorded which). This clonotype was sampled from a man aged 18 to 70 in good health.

The CDR3 protein is CASSPRREGEQFF. The J gene is TRBJ2-1, the V gene TRBV5-1; TCRdb's D call, TRBD2, is unchecked because there is no DNA. Looked up from germline, CDR1 is SGHRS and CDR2 is YFSETQ. The CDR3 has 13 amino acids. Full variable domain (missing parts from reference TRBV5-1 and TRBJ2-1): KAGVTQTPRYLIKTRGQQVTLSCSPISGHRSVSWYQQTPGQGLQFLFEYFSETQRNKGNFPGRFSGRQFSNSRSEMNVSTLELGDSALYLCASSPRREGEQFFGPGTRLTVL.